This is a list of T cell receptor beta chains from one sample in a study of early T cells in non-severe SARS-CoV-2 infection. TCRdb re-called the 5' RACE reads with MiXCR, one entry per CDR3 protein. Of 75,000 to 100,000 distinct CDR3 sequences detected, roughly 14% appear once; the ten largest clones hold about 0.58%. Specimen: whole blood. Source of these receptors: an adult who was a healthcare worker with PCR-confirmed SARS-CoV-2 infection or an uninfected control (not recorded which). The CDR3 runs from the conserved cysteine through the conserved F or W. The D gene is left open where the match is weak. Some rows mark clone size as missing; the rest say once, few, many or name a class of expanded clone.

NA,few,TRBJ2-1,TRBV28,TGTGCCAGCACATCGGCAGGGGGGCGCCGGGGTGAGCAGTTCTTC,CASTSAGGRRGEQFF
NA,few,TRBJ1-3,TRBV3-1,TGTGCCAGCAGCCCACAGGTCTCTGGAAACACCATATATTTT,CASSPQVSGNTIYF
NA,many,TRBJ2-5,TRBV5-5,TGTGCCAGCAGCTTGGTGGTCGGAACTCGCTGGCAGACCCAGTACTTC,CASSLVVGTRWQTQYF
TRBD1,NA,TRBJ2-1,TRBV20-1,TGCAGTGCTACAGCAGGGGGATCCTACAATGAGCAGTTCTTC,CSATAGGSYNEQFF
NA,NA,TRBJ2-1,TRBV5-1,TGCGCCAGCTCCGGGACTTCGAACAATGAGCAGTTCTTC,CASSGTSNNEQFF
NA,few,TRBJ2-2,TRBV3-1,TGTGCCAGCAGCCATCGTAAGGGGAACGGGGAGCTGTTTTTT,CASSHRKGNGELFF
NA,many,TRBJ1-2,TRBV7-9,TGTGCCAGCAGCCACCGATACAGGACCTCTGCGGGGTACGGCTACACCTTC,CASSHRYRTSAGYGYTF
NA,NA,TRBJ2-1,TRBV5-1,TGCGCCAGCAGCTTTCCCCGCCAAATCGGACCCTACAATGAGCAGTTCTTC,CASSFPRQIGPYNEQFF
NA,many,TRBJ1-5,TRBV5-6,TGTGCCAGCAGCTTGGTACAGGGAGGCCAGCCCCAGCATTTT,CASSLVQGGQPQHF
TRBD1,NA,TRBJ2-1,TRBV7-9,TGTGCCAGCAGTTTGACCGGACAGGGCGCCAATGAGCAGTTCTTC,CASSLTGQGANEQFF
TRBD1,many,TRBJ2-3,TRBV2,TGTGCCAGCAGTGGACAGGGGCTAACAGATACGCAGTATTTT,CASSGQGLTDTQYF
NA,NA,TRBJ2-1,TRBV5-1,TGCGCCAGCAGCCTCCACGGGGGCGCCTACAATGAGCAGTTCTTC,CASSLHGGAYNEQFF
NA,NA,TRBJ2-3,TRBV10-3,TGTGCCATAAAGGAATTGGCGTCCACAGATACGCAGTATTTT,CAIKELASTDTQYF
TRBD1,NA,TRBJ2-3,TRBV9,TGTGCCAGCAGCGTCACAGGGGTTAAGGCAGATACGCAGTATTTT,CASSVTGVKADTQYF
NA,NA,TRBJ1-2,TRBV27,TGTGCCAGCAGCAAAGAGAAATTAGCTAACTATGGCTACACCTTC,CASSKEKLANYGYTF
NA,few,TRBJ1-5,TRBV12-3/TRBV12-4,TGTGCCAGCAGTTTATACGGGGACGGACAGCCCCAGCATTTT,CASSLYGDGQPQHF
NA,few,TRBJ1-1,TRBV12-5,TGTGCTAGTGGCCCTTTTATTACTGAAGCTTTCTTT,CASGPFITEAFF
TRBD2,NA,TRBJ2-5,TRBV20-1,TGCAGTGCGTACGGGACTAGCGTAGAGACCCAGTACTTC,CSAYGTSVETQYF